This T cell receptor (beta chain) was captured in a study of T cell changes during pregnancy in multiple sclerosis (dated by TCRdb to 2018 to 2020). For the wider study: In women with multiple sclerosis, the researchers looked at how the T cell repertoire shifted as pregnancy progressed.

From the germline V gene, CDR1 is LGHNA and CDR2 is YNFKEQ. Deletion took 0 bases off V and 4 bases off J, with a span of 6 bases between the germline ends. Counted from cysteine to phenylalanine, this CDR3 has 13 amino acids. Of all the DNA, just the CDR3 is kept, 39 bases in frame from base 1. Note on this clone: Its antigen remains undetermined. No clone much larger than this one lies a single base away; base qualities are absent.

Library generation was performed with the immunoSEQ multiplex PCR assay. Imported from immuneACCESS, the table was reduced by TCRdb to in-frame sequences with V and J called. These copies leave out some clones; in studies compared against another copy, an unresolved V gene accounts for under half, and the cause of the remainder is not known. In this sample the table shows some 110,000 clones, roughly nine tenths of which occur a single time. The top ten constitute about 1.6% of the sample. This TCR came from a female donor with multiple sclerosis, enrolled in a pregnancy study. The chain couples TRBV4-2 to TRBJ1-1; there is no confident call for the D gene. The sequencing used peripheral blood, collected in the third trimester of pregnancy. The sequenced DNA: TGTGCCAGCAGCCAAGATTTGAGCACTGAAGCTTTCTTT. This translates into CASSQDLSTEAFF.